The rows below give T cell receptor beta chains drawn from one sample of a study of cytomegalovirus exposure and HLA in healthy donors. Assay used: immunoSEQ multiplex PCR; TCRdb lists only in-frame clones, some missing. The table records over 100,000 clones, around 10% of them present only once. The sequenced sample consisted of PBMCs. All receptors derive from a man between 35 and 55 years old in good health and CMV-seropositive. Both conserved end residues are part of each CDR3. D genes are given only for firm matches. Size tells how often a clone was seen (once, few, many) or the class of an expanded clone, and some rows leave it out.

TRBD2	TRBV6-5	.	TRBJ2-3	TGTGCCAGCAGCCGTAGCGGGAGAATAGATACGCAGTATTTT	CASSRSGRIDTQYF
.	TRBV7-8	few	TRBJ2-1	TGTGCCAGCAGCTTACATCAGATAAATGAGCAGTTCTTC	CASSLHQINEQFF
.	TRBV7-8	.	TRBJ1-3	TGTGCCAGCAGCTTATCGGCAGGGGCTGGAAACACCATATATTTT	CASSLSAGAGNTIYF
.	TRBV4-3	few	TRBJ1-4	TGCGCCAGCAGCCAAGACCGGGATTTATATGAAAAACTGTTTTTT	CASSQDRDLYEKLFF
.	TRBV11-2	few	TRBJ2-2	TGTGCAACAACCTATAGCCACACCGGGGAGCTGTTTTTT	CATTYSHTGELFF
TRBD1	TRBV5-5	few	TRBJ2-5	TGTGCCAGCAGTCTCGGCCAGGGGGCGAAGACCCAGTACTTC	CASSLGQGAKTQYF
TRBD2	TRBV27	few	TRBJ2-3	TGTGCCAGCAGTTTATTCCTAGCGGATACAGATACGCAGTATTTT	CASSLFLADTDTQYF
.	TRBV5-4	few	TRBJ2-3	TGTGCCAGCAGCTCCGGAGGCGCCGGCACAAGTACGCAGTATTTT	CASSSGGAGTSTQYF
TRBD2	TRBV7-6	few	TRBJ2-2	TGTGCCAGCAGCTTAGTGCGGGGGTTGAGCGGGGAGCTGTTTTTT	CASSLVRGLSGELFF
TRBD2	TRBV7-9	few	TRBJ2-7	TGTGCCAGCAGCTTTACTAGCGGGGACTCCTACGAGCAGTACTTC	CASSFTSGDSYEQYF
TRBD2	TRBV7-3	.	TRBJ2-3	TGTGCCAGCAGTCACGGACTAGCGGGAGCCGACACGCAGTATTTT	CASSHGLAGADTQYF
TRBD2	TRBV13	few	TRBJ2-4	TGTGCCAGCAGCCCCTGGGGGGGGGAAAACATTCAGTACTTC	CASSPWGGENIQYF
.	TRBV7-9	.	TRBJ2-3	TGTGCCAGCAGCTCCCCGGGGGACAGCTATACGCAGTATTTT	CASSSPGDSYTQYF
.	TRBV7-9	.	TRBJ2-3	TGTGCCAGCAGCTTAGGCAGCGGGTCCACAGATACGCAGTATTTT	CASSLGSGSTDTQYF
TRBD2	TRBV6-5	few	TRBJ2-7	TGTGCCAGCAGTAACCCGGGACTAGCATCCGAGCAGTACTTC	CASSNPGLASEQYF
TRBD1	TRBV10-3	.	TRBJ1-3	TGTGCCATCACCAAGACAGGGAGTTCTGGAAACACCATATATTTT	CAITKTGSSGNTIYF
TRBD2	TRBV10-3	few	TRBJ2-7	TGTGCCATCAGTGAGGATAGCGGGATTTACGAGCAGTACTTC	CAISEDSGIYEQYF
.	TRBV13	few	TRBJ2-7	TGTGCCAGCAGCTTGATGTTTCAGGGCGAGCAGTACTTC	CASSLMFQGEQYF
.	TRBV7-3	few	TRBJ2-2	TGTGCCAGCAGCTTAACGGGAGGCACCGGGGAGCTGTTTTTT	CASSLTGGTGELFF
.	TRBV9	.	TRBJ2-1	TGTGCCAGCAGCAATACTCCACAGGGATGGGATGGTGAGCAGTTCTTC	CASSNTPQGWDGEQFF
TRBD1	TRBV5-1	few	TRBJ1-1	TGCGCCAGCAGCTTGGCCGACAGGGTGGCCACTGAAGCTTTCTTT	CASSLADRVATEAFF
TRBD2	TRBV28	.	TRBJ2-5	TGTGCCAGCGGTGGGCTAGCGGGATATGAGACCCAGTACTTC	CASGGLAGYETQYF
.	TRBV4-2	.	TRBJ1-5	TGTGCCAGCAGCCAAGCTCCGGGACAACCGATAGCCAATCAGCCCCAGCATTTT	CASSQAPGQPIANQPQHF
TRBD1	TRBV27	.	TRBJ1-2	TGTGCCAGCTCGGGACAGGGGGCTAACTATGGCTACACCTTC	CASSGQGANYGYTF
.	TRBV2	.	TRBJ2-5	TGTGCCAGCAGTGATAGAAGCGTTAAGGAGACCCAGTACTTC	CASSDRSVKETQYF
.	TRBV11-3	.	TRBJ1-3	TGTGCCAGCAGCTTAGGGGCAGTACCATCCTCCTCTGGAAACACCATATATTTT	CASSLGAVPSSSGNTIYF
TRBD1	TRBV27	.	TRBJ2-1	TGTGCCAGCAGTCCCGGGACAGGGGGCGAGAATGAGCAGTTCTTC	CASSPGTGGENEQFF
.	TRBV7-9	.	TRBJ2-7	TGTGCCAGCAGCCCACAAACAGGCAGGTACTCCTACGAGCAGTACTTC	CASSPQTGRYSYEQYF
TRBD2	TRBV6-1	.	TRBJ2-7	TGTGCCAGCAGTCCCCAAGCGGGAGGGTCCTACGAGCAGTACTTC	CASSPQAGGSYEQYF
TRBD1	TRBV7-8	few	TRBJ1-2	TGTGCCAGCAGCTTCCTGACAGGGTCGGGCTATGGCTACACCTTC	CASSFLTGSGYGYTF
.	TRBV27	.	TRBJ2-7	TGTGCCAGCAGTTTAAGACACCTGGCCTACGAGCAGTACTTC	CASSLRHLAYEQYF
.	TRBV4-1	few	TRBJ1-1	TGCGCCAGCAGCCAAGGTTTCGAGGCGAACACTGAAGCTTTCTTT	CASSQGFEANTEAFF
TRBD2	TRBV9	.	TRBJ2-7	TGTGCCAGCAGCACAACTAGCGGGAGTGTTTTCGAGCAGTACTTC	CASSTTSGSVFEQYF
TRBD1	TRBV5-1	few	TRBJ1-1	TGCGCCAGCAGCTGGGGACAGGGAACCCGAGACACTGAAGCTTTCTTT	CASSWGQGTRDTEAFF
.	TRBV30	few	TRBJ1-2	TGTGCCTGGAGCGCCGACAGAAATAACTATGGCTACACCTTC	CAWSADRNNYGYTF
.	TRBV30	.	TRBJ2-1	TGTGCCTGGGGGTGGGCGGGAACTGAGCAGTTCTTC	CAWGWAGTEQFF
.	TRBV7-2	.	TRBJ2-3	TGTGCCAGCAGCTCAGGGATCACAGATACGCAGTATTTT	CASSSGITDTQYF
TRBD1	TRBV10-3	few	TRBJ1-4	TGTGCCGCAGGACAGGGGTTAACTGAAAAACTGTTTTTT	CAAGQGLTEKLFF
TRBD1	TRBV15	.	TRBJ1-5	TGTGCCACCAGCAAGGACAGGGGACTACAGCCCCAGCATTTT	CATSKDRGLQPQHF
TRBD1	TRBV4-3	.	TRBJ2-2	TGCGCCAGCAGCCAGGACTCCGGGACAGGCTACACCGGGGAGCTGTTTTTT	CASSQDSGTGYTGELFF
.	TRBV4-1	.	TRBJ1-5	TGCGCCAGCAGCCAAGATCTGAGGGATCAGCCCCAGCATTTT	CASSQDLRDQPQHF
TRBD2	TRBV6-1	.	TRBJ2-2	TGTGCCAGCAGTGAAAGGGTACTAGCGGGAGACCCCGGGGAGCTGTTTTTT	CASSERVLAGDPGELFF
.	TRBV29-1	.	TRBJ1-1	TGCAGCGGAACTCAGGGTGGTGGCACTGAAGCTTTCTTT	CSGTQGGGTEAFF
.	TRBV6-1	.	TRBJ1-2	TGTGCCAGCAGTGAAGCAAGGGGGAGCTATGGCTACACCTTC	CASSEARGSYGYTF
TRBD2	TRBV7-6	few	TRBJ2-3	TGTGCCAGCAGCCCGGTAGCGGGAGCCGGCACAGATACGCAGTATTTT	CASSPVAGAGTDTQYF
TRBD2	TRBV6-4	medium-sized	TRBJ2-3	TGTGCCAGCAGTACTAGCGGGAGCACAGATACGCAGTATTTT	CASSTSGSTDTQYF
TRBD2	TRBV7-9	.	TRBJ2-1	TGTGCCAGCAGCACTAGTTACGGGAGGGCCAACAATGAGCAGTTCTTC	CASSTSYGRANNEQFF
TRBD2	TRBV10-3	few	TRBJ2-1	TGTGCCATCAGTGAGTCGATACGTGGCGGGAGGGTTCCTGAGCAGTTCTTC	CAISESIRGGRVPEQFF
.	TRBV20-1	.	TRBJ1-1	TGCAGTGCTAGAGTCGGCACTGAAGCTTTCTTT	CSARVGTEAFF
.	TRBV28	few	TRBJ1-2	TGTGCCAGCAGTTTATACAGGGACTATGGCTACACCTTC	CASSLYRDYGYTF
TRBD2	TRBV4-1	few	TRBJ2-7	TGCGCCAGCACCGAGGGCGTACCTTTAGCGGGAGGGTTCTACGAGCAGTACTTC	CASTEGVPLAGGFYEQYF
TRBD2	TRBV5-6	.	TRBJ2-1	TGTGCCAGCAGCTTGAGAAGAGTAGCGGGAGGAATGTTCTTC	CASSLRRVAGGMFF
.	TRBV6-5	.	TRBJ2-7	TGTGCCAGCACCTCCGCCTACGAGCAGTACTTC	CASTSAYEQYF
TRBD2	TRBV15	few	TRBJ2-1	TGTGCCACCAGCGGTTCTAGCGGAGATTACAATGAGCAGTTCTTC	CATSGSSGDYNEQFF
.	TRBV7-9	few	TRBJ1-2	TGTGCCAGCAGACTACCTGTTGGGTATGGCTACACCTTC	CASRLPVGYGYTF
TRBD1	TRBV7-3	.	TRBJ2-2	TGTGCCAGCAGCTTCCGGTGGACAGGGCGGACCGGGGAGCTGTTTTTT	CASSFRWTGRTGELFF
TRBD1	TRBV5-6	.	TRBJ2-7	TGTGCCAGCAGCCCCATGGACAGGTCCTACGAGCAGTACTTC	CASSPMDRSYEQYF
TRBD1	TRBV6-5	.	TRBJ2-1	TGTGCCAGCAGTTACTCGATGGGACAGGGAACTAATGAGCAGTTCTTC	CASSYSMGQGTNEQFF